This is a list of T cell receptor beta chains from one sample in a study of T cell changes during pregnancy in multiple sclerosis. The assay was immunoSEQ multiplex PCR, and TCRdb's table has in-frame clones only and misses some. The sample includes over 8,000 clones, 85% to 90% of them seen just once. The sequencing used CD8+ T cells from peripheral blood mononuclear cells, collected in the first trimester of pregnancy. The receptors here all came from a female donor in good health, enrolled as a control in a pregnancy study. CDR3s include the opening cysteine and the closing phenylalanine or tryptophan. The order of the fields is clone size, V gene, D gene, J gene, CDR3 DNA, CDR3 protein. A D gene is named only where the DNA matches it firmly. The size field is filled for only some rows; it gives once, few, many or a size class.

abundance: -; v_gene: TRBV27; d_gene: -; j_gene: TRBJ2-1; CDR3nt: TGTGCCAGCAGTTTACAGGGTAGCGGTAGTGGTTCCTACAATGAGCAGTTCTTC; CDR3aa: CASSLQGSGSGSYNEQFF
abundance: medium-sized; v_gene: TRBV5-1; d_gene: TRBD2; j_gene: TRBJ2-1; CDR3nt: TGCGCCAGCAGCTACGGGACTATTTACGACTCCTACAATGAGCAGTTCTTC; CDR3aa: CASSYGTIYDSYNEQFF
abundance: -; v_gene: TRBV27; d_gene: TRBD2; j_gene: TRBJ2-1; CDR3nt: TGTGCCAGCAGTGCGACTAGCGGGGGGCGGGTCTTC; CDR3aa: CASSATSGGRVF
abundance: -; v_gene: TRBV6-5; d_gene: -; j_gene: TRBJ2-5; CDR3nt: TGTGCCAGCAGTTACTCTAGGCAGGCCTGGGAGACCCAGTACTTC; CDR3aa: CASSYSRQAWETQYF
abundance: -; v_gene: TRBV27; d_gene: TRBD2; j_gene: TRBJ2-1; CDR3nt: TGTGCCAGCAGGCAAACAGGACTAGCGGGATTCCCCTACAATGAGCAGTTCTTC; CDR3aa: CASRQTGLAGFPYNEQFF
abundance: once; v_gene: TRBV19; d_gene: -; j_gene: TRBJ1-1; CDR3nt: TGTGCCAGTAGTATCTTGCCGGAGGCGAACACTGAAGCTTTCTTT; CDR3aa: CASSILPEANTEAFF
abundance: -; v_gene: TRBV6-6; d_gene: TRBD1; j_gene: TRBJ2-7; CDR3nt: TGTGCCAGCAGTTACTCGAGGCAGGGGGCCTACGAGCAGTACTTC; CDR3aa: CASSYSRQGAYEQYF
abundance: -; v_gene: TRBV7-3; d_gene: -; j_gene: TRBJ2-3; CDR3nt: TGTGCCAGCAGCCCAGCGGATCTCCCAACAGATACGCAGTATTTT; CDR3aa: CASSPADLPTDTQYF
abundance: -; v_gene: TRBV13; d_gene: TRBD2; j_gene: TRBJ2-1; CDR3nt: TGTGCCAGCAGCGCGACTAGCGCTCAACAGTTCTTC; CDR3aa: CASSATSAQQFF
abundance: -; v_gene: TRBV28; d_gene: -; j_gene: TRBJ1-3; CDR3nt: TGTGCCAGCCTCATGCCGGGTAGTGGAAACACCATATATTTT; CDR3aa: CASLMPGSGNTIYF
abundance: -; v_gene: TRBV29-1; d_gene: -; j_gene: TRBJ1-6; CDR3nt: TGCAGCGGGGGGGAGACATGCCCCTATAATTCACCCCTCCACTTT; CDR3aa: CSGGETCPYNSPLHF
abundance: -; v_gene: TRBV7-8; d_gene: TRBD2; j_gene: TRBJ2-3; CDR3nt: TGTGCCAGCAGCTTGACTAGCGGGAAAGATACGCAGTATTTT; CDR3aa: CASSLTSGKDTQYF
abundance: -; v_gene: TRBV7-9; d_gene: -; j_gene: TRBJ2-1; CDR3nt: TGTGCCAGCAGCTCGACAGCGAGTCCCTCCTACAATGAGCAGTTCTTC; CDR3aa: CASSSTASPSYNEQFF
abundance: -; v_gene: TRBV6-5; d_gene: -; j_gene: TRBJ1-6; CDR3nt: TGTGCCAGCAGTCGCGGACAGACCGTTAATTCACCCCTCCACTTT; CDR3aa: CASSRGQTVNSPLHF
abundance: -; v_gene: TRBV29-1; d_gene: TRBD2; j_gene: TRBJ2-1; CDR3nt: TGCAGCGTTGTTGGCGGGAGGGAAGATGAGCAGTTCTTC; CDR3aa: CSVVGGREDEQFF
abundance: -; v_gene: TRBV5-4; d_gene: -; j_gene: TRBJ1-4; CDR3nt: TGTGCCAGCAGCTTCGTCCCCCGGGGTGAAAAACTGTTTTTT; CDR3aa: CASSFVPRGEKLFF
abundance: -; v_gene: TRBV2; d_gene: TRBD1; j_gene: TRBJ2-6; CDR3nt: TGTGCCAGCACATACAGGGGTGGTGGGGCCAACGTCCTGACTTTC; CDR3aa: CASTYRGGGANVLTF
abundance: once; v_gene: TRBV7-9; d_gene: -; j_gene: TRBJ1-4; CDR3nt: TGTGCCAGCAGCTTAGTGGGGGCAGATCGTAAGGAAAAACTGTTTTTT; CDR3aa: CASSLVGADRKEKLFF
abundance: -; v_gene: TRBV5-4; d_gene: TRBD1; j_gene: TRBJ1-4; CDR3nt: TGTGCCAGCAGCTTGCTTGGAGGGGGCGCAACTAATGAAAAACTGTTTTTT; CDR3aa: CASSLLGGGATNEKLFF
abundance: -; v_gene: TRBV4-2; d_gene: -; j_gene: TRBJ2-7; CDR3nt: TGTGCCAGCAGCCAAATTACGAGCTCCTACGAGCAGTACTTC; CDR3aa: CASSQITSSYEQYF
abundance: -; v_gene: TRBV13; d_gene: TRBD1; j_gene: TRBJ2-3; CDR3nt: TGTGCCAGCAGCTTAGACAGGGGGCACTCAGATACGCAGTATTTT; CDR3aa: CASSLDRGHSDTQYF
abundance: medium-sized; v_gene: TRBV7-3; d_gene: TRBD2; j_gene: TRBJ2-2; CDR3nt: TGTGCCAGCAGCTTAGGGCTAGCGGGAGGCTACACCGGGGAGCTGTTTTTT; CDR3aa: CASSLGLAGGYTGELFF
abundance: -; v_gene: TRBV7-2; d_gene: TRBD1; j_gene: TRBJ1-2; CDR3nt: TGTGCCAGCAGCACACAGGGGCTGGGAGGCTACACCTTC; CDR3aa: CASSTQGLGGYTF
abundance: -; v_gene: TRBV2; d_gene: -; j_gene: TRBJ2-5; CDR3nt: TGTGCCAGCAGTGACAGGGGCGTAGGGATAGAGACCCAGTACTTC; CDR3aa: CASSDRGVGIETQYF
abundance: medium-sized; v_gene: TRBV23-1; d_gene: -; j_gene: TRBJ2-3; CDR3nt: TGCGCCAGCAGTCACCCAGGCCCGAGCACAGATACGCAGTATTTT; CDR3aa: CASSHPGPSTDTQYF
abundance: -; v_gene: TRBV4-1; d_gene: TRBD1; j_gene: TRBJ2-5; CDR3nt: TGCGCCAGCAGCCAAGGTCGCGGACAGGTCCAAGAGACCCAGTACTTC; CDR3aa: CASSQGRGQVQETQYF
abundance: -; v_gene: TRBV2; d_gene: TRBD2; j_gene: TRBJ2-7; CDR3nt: TGTGCCAGCAGTGAACTAGCGGCTGGATCCTACGAGCAGTACTTC; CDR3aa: CASSELAAGSYEQYF
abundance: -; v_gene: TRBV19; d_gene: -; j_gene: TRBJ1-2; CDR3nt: TGTGCCAGTAGTTCCCCTGGGGCAGGGGCCTATGGCTACACCTTC; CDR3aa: CASSSPGAGAYGYTF